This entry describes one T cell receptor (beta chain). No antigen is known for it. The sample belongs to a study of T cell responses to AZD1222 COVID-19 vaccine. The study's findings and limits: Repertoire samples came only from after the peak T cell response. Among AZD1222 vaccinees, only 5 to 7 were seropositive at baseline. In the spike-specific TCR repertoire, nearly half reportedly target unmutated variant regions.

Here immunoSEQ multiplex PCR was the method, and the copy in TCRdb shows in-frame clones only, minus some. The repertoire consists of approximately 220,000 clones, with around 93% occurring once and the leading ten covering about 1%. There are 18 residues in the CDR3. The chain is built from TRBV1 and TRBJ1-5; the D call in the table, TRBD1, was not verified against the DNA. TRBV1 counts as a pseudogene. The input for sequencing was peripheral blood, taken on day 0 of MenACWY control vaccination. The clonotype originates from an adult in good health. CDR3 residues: CTSSQVGQGGYSNQPQHF. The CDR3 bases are TGCACCAGCAGCCAAGTCGGGCAGGGGGGCTATAGCAATCAGCCCCAGCATTTT.